This T cell receptor (beta chain) was captured by sequencing in a study of blood T cell repertoires in COVID-19. Assay: immunoSEQ multiplex PCR; the TCRdb copy retains only in-frame clones and omits some. The sample lists some 400,000 clones, around 89% occurring once. Looked up from germline, CDR1 is GTSNPN and CDR2 is SVGIG (reference sequence). CDR3 length equals 11 residues. V lost 4 bases and J lost 7, with 11 bases in between. Study members were between 18 and 89 years old and lived in 24 US regions. Participants had their cohort set by participant-reported clinical history. Cohort 3 recovery required two negative PCRs, clearance, or symptom resolution.

V and J are TRBV30 and TRBJ2-7; D is perhaps TRBD2 (6 bases). This TCR was sampled from a man aged 30-40 years who had recovered from COVID-19. Sequencing was done on a sample of PBMCs or T cells enriched from blood (not recorded which). For the CDR3, the DNA is TGTGCCTGGATGAGGGCGGGGGAGCAGTACTTC. It translates to CAWMRAGEQYF. The entire variable domain, with the rest obtained from reference TRBV30 and TRBJ2-7, is as follows: SQTIHQWPATLVQPVGSPLSLECTVEGTSNPNLYWYRQAAGRGLQLLFYSVGIGQISSEVPQNLSASRPQDRQFILSSKKLLLSDSGFYLCAWMRAGEQYFGPGTRLTVT.